These T cell receptor beta chains were read from a single sample in a study of blood T cell repertoires in COVID-19. Assay: immunoSEQ multiplex PCR; the TCRdb copy retains only in-frame clones and omits some. In the table there are 200,000 to 250,000 clones, over 80% of which are singletons. Sequencing was carried out using PBMCs or T cells enriched from blood (not recorded which). Receptor source: a man aged 45-65 years who had been exposed to COVID-19. Each CDR3 is given with its conserved first and last residue. The order of the fields is V gene, J gene, clone size, D gene, CDR3 protein, CDR3 DNA. D genes are given only for firm matches. Clone size is stated in some rows and not others, as once, few, many or a class when expanded.

V: TRBV7-9
J: TRBJ2-3
size: -
D: TRBD2
CDR3: CASSSLGRPTDTQYF
DNA: TGTGCCAGCAGCTCCCTCGGGAGGCCCACAGATACGCAGTATTTT

V: TRBV28
J: TRBJ1-1
size: once
D: -
CDR3: CASSLTGAPSSEAFF
DNA: TGTGCCAGCAGTTTGACAGGTGCCCCTTCCAGTGAAGCTTTCTTT

V: TRBV7-8
J: TRBJ2-5
size: -
D: TRBD1
CDR3: CASSLEEGAQETQYF
DNA: TGTGCCAGCAGCTTAGAAGAGGGGGCCCAAGAGACCCAGTACTTC

V: TRBV29-1
J: TRBJ1-4
size: -
D: -
CDR3: CSVDRQTNEKLFF
DNA: TGCAGCGTTGACCGCCAGACTAATGAAAAACTGTTTTTT

V: TRBV27
J: TRBJ1-2
size: -
D: TRBD1
CDR3: CASSFNNRGRGYGYTF
DNA: TGTGCCAGCAGTTTTAACAACAGGGGGCGCGGGTATGGCTACACCTTC

V: TRBV10-1
J: TRBJ2-2
size: -
D: -
CDR3: CASSRGNTGELFF
DNA: TGCGCCAGCAGCAGGGGGAACACCGGGGAGCTGTTTTTT

V: TRBV10-3
J: TRBJ2-2
size: -
D: TRBD1
CDR3: CAISESTGWTGELFF
DNA: TGTGCCATCAGTGAGTCGACAGGGTGGACCGGGGAGCTGTTTTTT

V: TRBV28
J: TRBJ1-4
size: -
D: -
CDR3: CASSRLLRTNEKLFF
DNA: TGTGCCAGCAGTCGGTTACTGCGCACTAATGAAAAACTGTTTTTT

V: TRBV29-1
J: TRBJ2-3
size: -
D: TRBD2
CDR3: CSVEISGGAWSFTDTQYF
DNA: TGCAGCGTTGAAATTAGCGGGGGGGCCTGGAGTTTCACAGATACGCAGTATTTT

V: TRBV18
J: TRBJ1-5
size: once
D: -
CDR3: CASSPASNSNQPQHF
DNA: TGTGCCAGCTCACCCGCGAGTAATAGCAATCAGCCCCAGCATTTT

V: TRBV15
J: TRBJ1-3
size: -
D: -
CDR3: CATTNGRVAGNTIYF
DNA: TGTGCCACCACCAACGGCAGGGTCGCTGGAAACACCATATATTTT

V: TRBV5-4
J: TRBJ2-7
size: -
D: TRBD1
CDR3: CASSLWDRGTYEQYF
DNA: TGTGCCAGCAGCTTGTGGGACAGGGGCACCTACGAGCAGTACTTC

V: TRBV19
J: TRBJ2-1
size: once
D: TRBD2
CDR3: CASRPGGPDEQFF
DNA: TGTGCCAGTAGACCGGGGGGGCCCGATGAGCAGTTCTTC

V: TRBV19
J: TRBJ1-2
size: -
D: -
CDR3: CASSIEGFYRRDFYGYTF
DNA: TGTGCCAGTAGTATAGAGGGCTTCTACAGGAGGGACTTCTATGGCTACACCTTC

V: TRBV29-1
J: TRBJ1-2
size: -
D: -
CDR3: CSVEWGPPGFDYGYTF
DNA: TGCAGCGTTGAATGGGGGCCCCCGGGGTTTGACTATGGCTACACCTTC